This T cell receptor beta chain appears in the sequencing data of a study of cytomegalovirus exposure and HLA in healthy donors. On the study more broadly: Around 87 million unique TCRs, all from HLA-typed donors, were included in an early release of the data. Findings of the study overall: Most of the TCR beta V segments (in an earlier analysis) were productive either about 87% or about 30% of the time.

The germline V gene encodes CDR1 MNHNS and CDR2 SASEGT. Trimming shortened V by 5 bases and J by 6 bases, and 17 bases separated the two germline ends. This CDR3 comprises 15 residues. This clone was observed a single time. The antigen is undetermined. The PCR contained 60 Vbeta and 13 Jbeta primers. Sequenced by immunoSEQ multiplex PCR; TCRdb stores in-frame clones only, minus some. The sample consists of about 240,000 clones, around 76% of them appearing once. This receptor was identified in a woman between 35 and 50 years old in good health and CMV-seropositive. V and J are TRBV6-1 and TRBJ2-1, with D possibly matching TRBD2 (5 bases). Sequenced input: PBMCs. The CDR3 here is CASSLDATKSNEQFF. CDR3 coding DNA: TGTGCCAGCAGTCTCGATGCGACTAAAAGCAATGAGCAGTTCTTC.